The source of this T cell receptor (beta chain) is a study of shared clonotypes between healthy human individuals (dated by TCRdb to 2020 to 2022). Notes on the research overall: The cohort comprised a couple of women and three men aged 18 to 49 years. To increase sequencing depth and limit assay-specific biases, different laboratories used diverse techniques to prepare libraries and sequence TCR repertoires. To estimate repertoire size and how much clonotype sharing occurs between individuals, the study deeply sequenced the blood TCR repertoires of five healthy adults. Each donor's leukapheresis produced roughly between about 0.8 and 10 billion PBMCs. Per donor, three plates each were used for CD4 naive and CD4 memory, two for CD8 naive, and one for CD8 memory. The paper as a whole reports these results and caveats: When a few donors were compared, the shared fraction of clonotypes was 5% to 6.5% for naive CD4, 3.5% to 4% for naive CD8, more than 2% for memory CD4, and about 0.36% for memory CD8. Based on pairwise subsampling, the degree of clonotype sharing among donors was expected to be affected by sequencing depth. Estimated clonotype richness was generally larger for naive than for memory subsets. Clonotypes shared by all four sorted-subset donors showed higher generation probabilities than non-shared clonotypes. Sampling was restricted to blood, and TCR repertoires in tissue are likely to differ from TCR repertoires in blood. Rarefaction of sorted-subset datasets indicated incomplete sequencing despite the large sequencing depth. Because the study included only a small number of donors, the genetic and exposure-history diversity represented was limited.

The CDR3, cysteine through phenylalanine, is 16 amino acids long. The sequence is cut down to CDR3 DNA, 48 bases in frame from base 1. V is reduced by 3 bases and J by 4 bases, leaving a spacing of 19 bases between them. Sequences MGHRA (CDR1) and YSYEKL (CDR2) are obtained from the germline V gene. On this clone: This receptor's antigen is unknown. No per-base quality is available; no much larger clone lies one base away.

Using the deep immunoSEQ assay, multiplex PCR amplified TCR CDR3 regions from genomic DNA. Extracted genomic DNA from each cell subset was distributed evenly across all wells of several immunoSEQ 96-well plates, and each plate was treated as a replicate. For sorted subsets, roughly 190 ng of genomic DNA, equivalent to some 30,000 T cell genomes, went into each replicate PCR. Purified libraries were quantified with a Qubit 3.0 fluorometer, sized on a Bioanalyzer 2100, and re-quantified with the KAPA Library Quantification kit. Every immunoSEQ 96-well plate was sequenced on a dedicated single-read 150-cycle Illumina NextSeq 550 flow cell. Regarding the original processing steps: Because the immunoSEQ output held only junctional sequences and lacked quality scores, the filtering could not match the filtering applied to full-length reads. To assign V/J genes and CDR3, sequences were annotated against IMGT germline references using PyIR, a Python wrapper for IgBLAST v1.9. Reads were removed for weak V/J assignments (E-value above 1e-6), missing CDR3, stop codons, out-of-frame junctions, or ambiguous translated residues. V3J clonotypes were defined as sequences sharing an identical inferred V gene, J gene, and CDR3 amino acid sequence. The percentage overlap between two repertoires was calculated by dividing the number of shared unique clonotypes by the size of the smaller repertoire. Three approaches were used to assess repertoire richness: RTK rarefaction, the Chao1 estimator, and Recon v2.1 estimates of unobserved clonotypes. OLGA was used to compute generation probabilities for all TCRbeta clonotypes that the gDNA method yielded from several donors. The source is immuneACCESS, and TCRdb retained only in-frame sequences with V and J called. Part of the clones is not carried over; for the studies checked, unresolved V genes explain less than half of this, and the remainder is unexplained. V and J calls plus clone size are reproduced from that table; the DNA served to infer D and trimming. Within this sample are under 2,000,000 clones, with about 95% of them counted one time only. The ten top clones hold less than 1.5% of the sample.

CD8 naive samples were obtained by positive selection for CCR7 among CD45RO-negative cells, yielding a CD45RA+CCR7+ population from which TemRA cells were excluded. The donors were healthy, HIV-negative adults who had no recently reported acute infections or vaccinations. Every donor was a Caucasian adult residing in Nashville, Tennessee, USA. Blood was obtained by leukapheresis, after which PBMCs were separated by Ficoll-Histopaque density gradient centrifugation and cryopreserved in liquid nitrogen vapor phase. Analytical flow cytometry was used to check the purity and quantity of every magnetically sorted T cell population. Each sorted fraction had its genomic DNA isolated and then quantified by UV absorbance on a Nanodrop 2000c.

The source is a young man in good health. The specimen was naive CD8+ T cells sorted from blood. The cell subset or site label, read with the paper, signifies: CD45RA+CCR7+. The rearrangement joined TRBV4-1 to TRBJ2-7; there is no confident call for the D gene. The CDR3: CASSQQDIGRLYEQYF. The bases read TGCGCCAGCAGCCAGCAAGATATAGGCAGGTTATACGAGCAGTACTTC.